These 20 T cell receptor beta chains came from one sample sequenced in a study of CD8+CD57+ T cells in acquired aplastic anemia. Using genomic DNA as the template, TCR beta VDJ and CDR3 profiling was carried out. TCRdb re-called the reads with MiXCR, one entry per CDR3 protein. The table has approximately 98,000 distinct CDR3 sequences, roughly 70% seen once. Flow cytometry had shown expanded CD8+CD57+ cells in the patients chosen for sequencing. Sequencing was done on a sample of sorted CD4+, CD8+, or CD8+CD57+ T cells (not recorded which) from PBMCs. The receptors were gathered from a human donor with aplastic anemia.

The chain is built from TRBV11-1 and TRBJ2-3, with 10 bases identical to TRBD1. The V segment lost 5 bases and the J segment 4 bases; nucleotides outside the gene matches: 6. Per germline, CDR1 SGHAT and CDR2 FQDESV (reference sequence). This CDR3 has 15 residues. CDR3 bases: TGTGCCAGCAGCAGGACAGGGGGGCTCGCAGATACGCAGTATTTT. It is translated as CASSRTGGLADTQYF.

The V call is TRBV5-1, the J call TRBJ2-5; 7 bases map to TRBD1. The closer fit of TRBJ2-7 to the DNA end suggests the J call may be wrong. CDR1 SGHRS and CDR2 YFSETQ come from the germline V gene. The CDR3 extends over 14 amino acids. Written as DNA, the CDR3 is TGCGCCAGCAGCAGACGACAGGGAGAGAGCGAGCAGTACTTC. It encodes CASSRRQGESEQYF.

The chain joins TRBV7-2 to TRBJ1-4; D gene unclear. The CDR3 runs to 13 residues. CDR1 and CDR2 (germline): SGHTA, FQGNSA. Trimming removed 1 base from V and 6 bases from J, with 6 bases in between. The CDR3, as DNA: TGTGCCAGCAGCTTAGTGGCAGATGAAAAACTGTTTTTT. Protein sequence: CASSLVADEKLFF.

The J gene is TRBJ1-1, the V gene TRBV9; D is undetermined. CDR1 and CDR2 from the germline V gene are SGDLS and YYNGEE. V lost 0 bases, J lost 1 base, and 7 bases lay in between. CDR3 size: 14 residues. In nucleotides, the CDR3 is TGTGCCAGCAGCGTAGGAGCTGGGAACACTGAAGCTTTCTTT. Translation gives CASSVGAGNTEAFF.

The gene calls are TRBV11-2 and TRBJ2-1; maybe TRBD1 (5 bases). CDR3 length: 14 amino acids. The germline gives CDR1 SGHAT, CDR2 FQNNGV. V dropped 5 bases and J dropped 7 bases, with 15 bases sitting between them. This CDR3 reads CASSPGARVNEQFF. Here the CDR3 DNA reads TGTGCCAGCAGCCCCGGAGCCAGGGTGAATGAGCAGTTCTTC. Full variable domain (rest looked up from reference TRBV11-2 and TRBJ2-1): EAGVAQSPRYKIIEKRQSVAFWCNPISGHATLYWYQQILGQGPKLLIQFQNNGVVDDSQLPKDRFSAERLKGVDSTLKIQPAKLEDSAVYLCASSPGARVNEQFFGPGTRLTVL.

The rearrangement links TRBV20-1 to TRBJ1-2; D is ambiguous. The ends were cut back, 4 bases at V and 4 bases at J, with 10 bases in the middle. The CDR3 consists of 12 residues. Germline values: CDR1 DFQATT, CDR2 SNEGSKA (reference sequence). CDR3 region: CSATGESYGYTF. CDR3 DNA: TGCAGTGCTACTGGGGAAAGCTATGGCTACACCTTC.

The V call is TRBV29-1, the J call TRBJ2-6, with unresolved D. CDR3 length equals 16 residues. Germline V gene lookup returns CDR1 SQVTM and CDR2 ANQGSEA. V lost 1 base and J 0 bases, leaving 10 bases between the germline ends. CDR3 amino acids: CSVEGGGFSGANVLTF. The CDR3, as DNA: TGCAGCGTTGAAGGGGGTGGATTCTCTGGGGCCAACGTCCTGACTTTC.

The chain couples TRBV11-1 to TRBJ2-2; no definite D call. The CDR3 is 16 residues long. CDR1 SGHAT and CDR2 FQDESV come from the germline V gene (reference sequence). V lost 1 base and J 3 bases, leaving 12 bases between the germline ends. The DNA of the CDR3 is TGTGCCAGCAGCTTAGGCAGGATGGCTTACACCGGGGAGCTGTTTTTT. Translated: CASSLGRMAYTGELFF.

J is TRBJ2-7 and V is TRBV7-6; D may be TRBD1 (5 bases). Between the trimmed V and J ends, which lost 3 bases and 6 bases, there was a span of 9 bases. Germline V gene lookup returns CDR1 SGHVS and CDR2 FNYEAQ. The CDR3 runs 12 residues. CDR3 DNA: TGTGCCAGCAGCTTGCAGGGCACCGAGCAGTACTTC. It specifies CASSLQGTEQYF. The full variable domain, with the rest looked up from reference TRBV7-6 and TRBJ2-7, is GAGVSQSPRYKVTKRGQDVALRCDPISGHVSLYWYRQALGQGPEFLTYFNYEAQQDKSGLPNDRFSAERPEGSISTLTIQRTEQRDSAMYRCASSLQGTEQYFGPGTRLTVT.

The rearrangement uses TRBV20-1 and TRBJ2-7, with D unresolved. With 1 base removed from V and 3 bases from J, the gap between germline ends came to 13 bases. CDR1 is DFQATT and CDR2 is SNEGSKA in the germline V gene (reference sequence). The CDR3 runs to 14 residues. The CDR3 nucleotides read TGCAGTGCTAGAGGCCCGATGGAAATCTACGAGCAGTACTTC. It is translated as CSARGPMEIYEQYF.

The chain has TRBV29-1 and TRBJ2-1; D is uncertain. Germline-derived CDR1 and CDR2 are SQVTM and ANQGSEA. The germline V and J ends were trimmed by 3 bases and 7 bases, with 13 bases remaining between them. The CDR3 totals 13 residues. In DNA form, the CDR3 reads TGCAGCGTTGATCGGCAGATCGGAAATGAGCAGTTCTTC. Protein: CSVDRQIGNEQFF.

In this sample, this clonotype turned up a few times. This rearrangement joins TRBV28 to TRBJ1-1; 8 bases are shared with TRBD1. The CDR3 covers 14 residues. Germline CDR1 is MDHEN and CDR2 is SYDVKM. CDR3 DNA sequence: TGTGCAGCGCGACAGGGGCGATTGAACACTGAAGCTTTCTTT. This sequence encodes CAARQGRLNTEAFF.

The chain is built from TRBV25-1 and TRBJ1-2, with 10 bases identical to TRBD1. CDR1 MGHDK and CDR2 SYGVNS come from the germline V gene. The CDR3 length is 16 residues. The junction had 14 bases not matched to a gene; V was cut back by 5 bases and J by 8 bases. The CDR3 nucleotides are TGTGCCAGCAGTTCCCACCAAAACCGGGACAGGGGAGGCTACACCTTC. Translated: CASSSHQNRDRGGYTF.

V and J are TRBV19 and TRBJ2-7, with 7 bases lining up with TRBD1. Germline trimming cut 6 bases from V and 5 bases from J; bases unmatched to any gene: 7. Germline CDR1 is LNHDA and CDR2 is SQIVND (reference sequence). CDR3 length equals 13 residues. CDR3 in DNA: TGTGCCAGTAGGCCGACAGGGATGAACGAGCAGTACTTC. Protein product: CASRPTGMNEQYF.

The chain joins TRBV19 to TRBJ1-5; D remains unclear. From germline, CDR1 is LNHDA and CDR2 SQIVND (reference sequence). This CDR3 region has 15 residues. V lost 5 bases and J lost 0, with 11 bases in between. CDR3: CASSPSVGSNQPQHF. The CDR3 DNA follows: TGTGCCAGTAGTCCTTCAGTAGGTAGCAATCAGCCCCAGCATTTT. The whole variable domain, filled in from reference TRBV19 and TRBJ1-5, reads DGGITQSPKYLFRKEGQNVTLSCEQNLNHDAMYWYRQDPGQGLRLIYYSQIVNDFQKGDIAEGYSVSREKKESFPLTVTSAQKNPTAFYLCASSPSVGSNQPQHFGDGTRLSIL.

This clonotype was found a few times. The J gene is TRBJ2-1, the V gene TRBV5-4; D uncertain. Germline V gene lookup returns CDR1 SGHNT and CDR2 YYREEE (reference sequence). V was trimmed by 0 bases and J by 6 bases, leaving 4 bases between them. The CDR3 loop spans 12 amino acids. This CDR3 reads CASSLGRNEQFF. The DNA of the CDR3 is TGTGCCAGCAGCTTGGGGCGCAATGAGCAGTTCTTC.

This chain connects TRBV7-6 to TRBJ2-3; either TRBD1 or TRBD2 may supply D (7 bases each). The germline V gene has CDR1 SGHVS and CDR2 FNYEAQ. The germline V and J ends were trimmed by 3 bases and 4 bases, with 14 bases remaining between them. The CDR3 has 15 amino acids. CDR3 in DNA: TGTGCCAGCAGCTTGGCAGGGGGGGCCGCAGATACGCAGTATTTT. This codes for CASSLAGGAADTQYF. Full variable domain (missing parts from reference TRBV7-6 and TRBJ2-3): GAGVSQSPRYKVTKRGQDVALRCDPISGHVSLYWYRQALGQGPEFLTYFNYEAQQDKSGLPNDRFSAERPEGSISTLTIQRTEQRDSAMYRCASSLAGGAADTQYFGPGTRLTVL.

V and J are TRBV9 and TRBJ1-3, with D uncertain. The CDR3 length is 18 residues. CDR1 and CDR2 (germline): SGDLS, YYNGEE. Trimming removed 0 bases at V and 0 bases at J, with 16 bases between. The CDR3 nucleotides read TGTGCCAGCAGCGTAGGGTGGCTGGGGTACGACTCTGGAAACACCATATATTTT. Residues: CASSVGWLGYDSGNTIYF.

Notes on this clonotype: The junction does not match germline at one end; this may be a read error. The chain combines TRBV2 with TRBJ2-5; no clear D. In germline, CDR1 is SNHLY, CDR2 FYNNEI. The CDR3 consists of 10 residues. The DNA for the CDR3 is TGTGCCAGCAGTGAAATGACCCAGCACTTC. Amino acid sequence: CASSEMTQHF.

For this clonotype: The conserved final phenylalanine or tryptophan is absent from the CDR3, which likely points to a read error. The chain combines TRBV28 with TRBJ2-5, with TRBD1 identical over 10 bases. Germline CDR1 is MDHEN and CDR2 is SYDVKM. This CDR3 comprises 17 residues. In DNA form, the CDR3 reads TGTGCCGGCAGTTTCCCCCGGGACAGGGGATACCAAGAGACCCAGTACTCC. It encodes CAGSFPRDRGYQETQYS.